Presented here are 27 T cell receptor beta chains from one specimen sequenced in a study of cytomegalovirus exposure and HLA in healthy donors. TCRdb's table, derived via immunoSEQ multiplex PCR, lists solely in-frame clones and lacks some. The sample holds around 170,000 clones, 70% to 90% seen once. The sample comprised PBMCs. These receptors were obtained from a man aged 18 to 29 in good health and CMV-seronegative.

This clone was recorded only once. V and J are TRBV4-1 and TRBJ2-7, with 12 nucleotides matching TRBD2. Germline CDR1 reads MGHRA; CDR2 reads YSYEKL. The CDR3 length is 15 residues. Losses at the gene ends were 3 bases for V and 4 bases for J; bases not matched to a gene: 4. CDR3 protein: CASSHLTSGSYEQYF. CDR3 sequence (DNA): TGCGCCAGCAGCCACCTGACTAGCGGGAGTTACGAGCAGTACTTC.

This sequence joins TRBV19 and TRBJ1-4; D is possibly TRBD1 (6 bases). Per the germline V gene, CDR1 is LNHDA and CDR2 is SQIVND (reference sequence). This CDR3 is built from 12 residues. The V gene lost 4 bases and the J gene lost 8 bases, with 8 bases spanning the gap. The CDR3 sequence is CASSTGTEKLFF. CDR3 DNA sequence: TGTGCCAGTAGTACGGGGACAGAAAAACTGTTTTTT.

The V and J genes are TRBV27 and TRBJ2-1, with D unresolved. Per the germline V gene, CDR1 is MNHEY and CDR2 is SMNVEV (reference sequence). CDR3 length: 15 amino acids. Trimming left V 6 bases short and J 3 bases short, with 15 bases between. This CDR3 reads CASSWKRGFYNEQFF. The CDR3 DNA follows: TGTGCCAGCAGCTGGAAGAGAGGATTCTACAATGAGCAGTTCTTC.

The chain links TRBV29-1 to TRBJ1-2; maybe TRBD1 (5 bases). V lost 0 bases to trimming and J lost 4 bases, with 12 bases between them. Germline CDR1 and CDR2: SQVTM and ANQGSEA. CDR3 length equals 14 residues. The CDR3 loop reads CSVEELTEFYGYTF. The CDR3 nucleotides read TGCAGCGTTGAAGAGCTGACAGAGTTCTATGGCTACACCTTC.

This clone was found a few times. The V and J genes are TRBV2 and TRBJ2-7, with D perhaps TRBD2 (5 bases). This CDR3 has 13 residues. The germline V and J ends were trimmed by 2 bases and 3 bases, with 8 bases remaining between them. Germline assignment: CDR1 SNHLY and CDR2 FYNNEI. This CDR3 reads CASSERGFYEQYV. The DNA of the CDR3 is TGTGCCAGCAGTGAACGCGGGTTCTACGAGCAGTACGTC.

The J gene is TRBJ2-1, the V gene TRBV10-3; 8 bases match TRBD2. With 5 bases clipped from V and 6 bases from J, the junction kept 12 bases outside the gene matches. From germline, CDR1 is ENHRY and CDR2 SYGVKD. The CDR3 runs to 16 residues. In DNA form, the CDR3 reads TGTGCCATCAGTACAAATTCCGGGACTAGGGCCAATGAGCAGTTCTTC. Its protein is CAISTNSGTRANEQFF.

CDR3 in DNA: TGCGCCAGCAGCTTGGGTATGGTGTCGGGCAATCAGCCCCAGCATTTT. It translates to CASSLGMVSGNQPQHF. The chain links TRBV5-1 to TRBJ1-5, with D hard to call. The CDR3 has 16 residues. Germline assignment: CDR1 SGHRS and CDR2 YFSETQ. V lost 0 bases to trimming and J lost 2 bases, with 12 bases between them.

This clone appeared a single time. The rearrangement uses TRBV9 and TRBJ1-3; D might be TRBD1 (5 bases). The V gene lost 10 bases and the J gene lost 2 bases, with 13 bases spanning the gap. Germline V lookup: CDR1 SGDLS, CDR2 YYNGEE. This CDR3 contains 13 residues. CDR3 DNA sequence: TGTGCCGGGCGAACAGGTACTGGAAACACCATATATTTT. It translates to CAGRTGTGNTIYF.

The V call is TRBV30, the J call TRBJ2-5; D call uncertain. Deletions cut 3 bases from V and 1 base from J, with 9 bases between. Germline V lookup: CDR1 GTSNPN, CDR2 SVGIG (reference sequence). The CDR3 sequence is 13 residues long. In nucleotides, the CDR3 is TGTGCCTGGAGCCCAGTCGCCCAAGAGACCCAGTACTTC. Protein sequence: CAWSPVAQETQYF.

This clone was observed once. The V gene is TRBV25-1, the J gene TRBJ1-6; 7 nucleotides agree with TRBD1. This CDR3 is built from 14 residues. V dropped 4 bases and J dropped 9; count of bases not matched to a gene: 6. Germline assignment: CDR1 MGHDK and CDR2 SYGVNS. CDR3: CASSARGLGSPLHF. The CDR3 nucleotides read TGTGCCAGCAGTGCCAGGGGGTTAGGTTCACCCCTCCACTTT.

This clone was counted a few times. The V and J genes are TRBV7-2 and TRBJ2-5; the D gene is possibly TRBD1 (6 bases). Germline lookup yields CDR1 SGHTA and CDR2 FQGNSA. V lost 5 bases, J lost 5 bases, and 24 bases lay in between. The CDR3 has 17 residues. This chain's CDR3 is CASSPGQHTLLWETQYF. CDR3 nucleotide sequence: TGTGCCAGCAGCCCAGGACAGCATACCCTTTTATGGGAGACCCAGTACTTC.

The V call is TRBV4-3, the J call TRBJ2-3; D possibly corresponds to TRBD2 (5 bases). The CDR3 covers 15 residues. V shed 2 bases and J shed 6 bases, with 15 bases lying between them. The germline gives CDR1 LGHNA, CDR2 YSLEER. The CDR3 loop reads CASSQSTARGDTQYF. CDR3 coding DNA: TGCGCCAGCAGCCAATCGACTGCTCGCGGGGATACGCAGTATTTT.

This clone occurred once. V gene TRBV27 combines with J gene TRBJ2-5, with 7 positions matching TRBD1. The CDR3 is 16 residues long. V was pared by 3 bases and J by 0 bases, with 7 bases of the junction left unmatched. Germline CDR1 is MNHEY and CDR2 is SMNVEV (reference sequence). CDR3 sequence (DNA): TGTGCCAGCAGTTTGCCCATCGACAGGGACCAAGAGACCCAGTACTTC. Protein product: CASSLPIDRDQETQYF.

The chain recombines TRBV10-2 with TRBJ2-7; TRBD2 agrees at 9 bases. The CDR3 is made up of 14 amino acids. The ends lost 7 bases at V and 3 bases at J; junction bases unmatched: 7. The germline CDR1 and CDR2 sequences are WSHSY and SAAADI. The CDR3 sequence is CASNPASGNYEQYF. The CDR3 DNA sequence: TGCGCCAGCAACCCGGCTAGCGGGAACTACGAGCAGTACTTC.

V and J are TRBV7-2 and TRBJ2-1; tentative D call: TRBD1 (5 bases). This CDR3 is 14 amino acids long. Per the germline V gene, CDR1 is SGHTA and CDR2 is FQGNSA. V gave up 5 bases and J gave up 12 bases, with 20 bases separating them. DNA for the CDR3: TGTGCCAGCAGCATCGGACGGAATGTAAGGGGGCAGTTCTTC. Its protein is CASSIGRNVRGQFF.

This sequence joins TRBV27 and TRBJ2-4, with 8 bases aligning to TRBD1. The ends lost 7 bases at V and 10 bases at J; junction bases unmatched: 6. Germline lookup yields CDR1 MNHEY and CDR2 SMNVEV (reference sequence). The CDR3 has 12 amino acids. For the CDR3, the DNA is TGTGCCAGCACCGACAGGGGCAGAATTCAGTACTTC. It specifies CASTDRGRIQYF.

V usage is TRBV28 and J usage is TRBJ2-7, with D possibly matching TRBD1 (6 bases). V was pared by 3 bases and J by 0 bases, with 15 bases between. CDR3 length equals 16 residues. Germline V gene sequence: CDR1 MDHEN, CDR2 SYDVKM. CDR3 nucleotide sequence: TGTGCCAGCAGTTTTGGCCTCACAGGGCTCTCCTACGAGCAGTACGTC. Translating it yields CASSFGLTGLSYEQYV.

This chain connects TRBV11-2 to TRBJ1-1, with 7 bases that match TRBD1. The length of the CDR3 is 15 residues. The trim removed 4 bases at V and 2 bases at J, leaving 7 bases unmatched. Germline CDR1 reads SGHAT; CDR2 reads FQNNGV. As DNA, the CDR3 is TGTGCCAGCAGCTACCATGGGACAGCAAACACTGAAGCTTTCTTT. It specifies CASSYHGTANTEAFF.

The genes are TRBV7-9 and TRBJ1-2, with a tentative D call TRBD1 (6 bases). The CDR3 loop spans 14 amino acids. The V end lost 3 bases, the J end lost 1 base, and 9 bases lay between the germline ends. Germline V lookup: CDR1 SEHNR, CDR2 FQNEAQ (reference sequence). In DNA form, the CDR3 reads TGTGCCAGCAGCTTGGACAGTGTTAACTATGGCTACACCTTC. This sequence encodes CASSLDSVNYGYTF.

The chain is built from TRBV5-1 and TRBJ1-6, with D perhaps matching TRBD1 (5 bases). The CDR3 consists of 15 residues. CDR1 is SGHRS and CDR2 is YFSETQ in the germline V gene. V lost 0 bases and J lost 8, with 12 bases in between. Here the CDR3 DNA reads TGCGCCAGCAGCTTGGAAGACAGTTCCTATTCACCCCTCCACTTT. Translating gives CASSLEDSSYSPLHF.

This clone was seen just once. The chain links TRBV7-8 to TRBJ1-2, with D possibly TRBD1 on 5 matching bases. Trimming took 5 bases from V and 2 from J, leaving 15 bases between them. CDR1 is SGHVS, CDR2 FQNEAQ, per germline. The CDR3 is 15 amino acids. This CDR3 is CASSQGGRINYGYTF. The DNA for the CDR3 is TGTGCCAGCAGCCAGGGAGGCAGGATAAACTATGGCTACACCTTC.

This sequence joins TRBV28 and TRBJ1-2; tentative D call: TRBD1 (6 bases). There are 15 residues in the CDR3. Trimming cost V 6 bases and J 3 bases, with 17 bases left between them. Germline loops: CDR1 MDHEN, CDR2 SYDVKM. The CDR3 here is CASSPGGAVDYGYTF. The CDR3 DNA is TGTGCCAGCAGCCCGGGGGGGGCCGTTGACTATGGCTACACCTTC.

The V gene is TRBV6-5, the J gene TRBJ2-4; TRBD1 matches 8 bases. Germline V gene data show CDR1 as MNHEY and CDR2 as SVGAGI. The CDR3 is made up of 14 amino acids. The J segment lost 10 bases and the V segment lost 4 bases, leaving 9 bases of the junction unmatched. The CDR3 reads CASSSGQGLWIQYF. The CDR3 nucleotides read TGTGCCAGCAGTTCCGGACAGGGTCTATGGATTCAGTACTTC.

The chain combines TRBV6-1 with TRBJ1-2; TRBD1 aligns across 10 bases. The V gene's germline CDR1 is MNHNS and CDR2 SASEGT. The V segment lost 4 bases and the J segment 8 bases; nucleotides outside the gene matches: 13. CDR3 length equals 16 residues. The DNA of the CDR3 is TGTGCCAGCAGTGCACAGCCGGGACAGGGGACCCTCGGCTACACCTTC. This encodes CASSAQPGQGTLGYTF.

This clone was seen only a few times. The V and J genes are TRBV6-5 and TRBJ1-5, with D unclear. Germline V CDR1 and CDR2: MNHEY, SVGAGI. The length of the CDR3 is 15 residues. Trimming took off 0 bases at V and 5 bases at J, with 11 bases between the two ends. For the CDR3, the DNA is TGTGCCAGCAGTTACTCAAGATCGGGGTATCAGCCCCAGCATTTT. Translation: CASSYSRSGYQPQHF.

This chain connects TRBV5-1 to TRBJ1-2; TRBD1 agrees at 7 bases. Germline V gene sequence: CDR1 SGHRS, CDR2 YFSETQ. Germline trimming cut 2 bases from V and 5 bases from J; bases unmatched to any gene: 3. The CDR3 spans 13 residues. In DNA, the CDR3 is TGCGCCAGCAGCTTTACAGGGGAATATGGCTACACCTTC. It yields the protein CASSFTGEYGYTF.

The rearrangement links TRBV5-1 to TRBJ1-2, with D perhaps matching TRBD1 (5 bases). The CDR3 is made up of 13 amino acids. CDR1 is SGHRS and CDR2 is YFSETQ in the germline V gene. Between the trimmed V and J ends, which lost 4 bases and 10 bases, there was a span of 17 bases. The chain's CDR3 is CASSPMDTWTYTF. CDR3 sequence (DNA): TGCGCCAGCAGCCCTATGGACACTTGGACCTACACCTTC. The full variable domain, in which reference TRBV5-1 and TRBJ1-2 provide the parts outside the CDR3, is KAGVTQTPRYLIKTRGQQVTLSCSPISGHRSVSWYQQTPGQGLQFLFEYFSETQRNKGNFPGRFSGRQFSNSRSEMNVSTLELGDSALYLCASSPMDTWTYTFGSGTRLTVV.